Listed below are T cell receptor beta chains from one sample, sequenced in a study of immune characterization of retroperitoneal liposarcoma. TCRdb processed the PCR reads anew with MiXCR; each CDR3 protein has one entry. The sample lists 9,500 or so distinct CDR3 sequences; around 30% were seen once. What was sequenced was tumor tissue. All receptors derive from a male donor with retroperitoneal liposarcoma. Each CDR3 is given with its conserved first and last residue. The D gene is left open where the match is weak. A clone size is listed for some rows: how often the clone was seen (once, few, many), or a class if it is expanded.

D: -; J: TRBJ2-2; length: 15; V: TRBV12-3/TRBV12-4; size: -; CDR3: CASSLYLRGRGELFF; DNA: TGTGCCAGCAGTTTATATCTAAGGGGCCGCGGGGAGCTGTTTTTT
D: -; J: TRBJ2-1; length: 13; V: TRBV6-1; size: medium-sized; CDR3: CASSEGQLNEQFF; DNA: TGTGCCAGCAGTGAAGGACAGTTAAATGAGCAGTTCTTC
D: -; J: TRBJ2-1; length: 14; V: TRBV12-3/TRBV12-4; size: many; CDR3: CASSLGGKGYEQFF; DNA: TGTGCCAGCAGTTTGGGGGGTAAAGGCTATGAGCAGTTCTTC
D: -; J: TRBJ2-5; length: 15; V: TRBV6-5; size: -; CDR3: CASSVNRAKGETQYF; DNA: TGTGCCAGCAGCGTGAACCGGGCCAAGGGGGAGACCCAGTACTTC
D: -; J: TRBJ2-2; length: 15; V: TRBV27; size: many; CDR3: CASSLGGLNTGELFF; DNA: TGTGCCAGCAGTTTAGGGGGGCTGAACACCGGGGAGCTGTTTTTT
D: -; J: TRBJ2-7; length: 9; V: TRBV6-7; size: few; CDR3: CASHPEQYF; DNA: TGTGCCAGCCATCCCGAGCAGTACTTC
D: TRBD1; J: TRBJ2-7; length: 15; V: TRBV12-3/TRBV12-4; size: few; CDR3: CASSLTGGTYNEQYF; DNA: TGTGCCAGCAGTTTGACAGGGGGCACCTACAATGAGCAGTACTTC
D: -; J: TRBJ2-5; length: 15; V: TRBV27; size: -; CDR3: CASRSIGSQLNEQYF; DNA: TGTGCCAGCAGGTCCATTGGTTCTCAGCTCAATGAGCAGTACTTC
D: TRBD1; J: TRBJ1-1; length: 14; V: TRBV7-2; size: medium-sized; CDR3: CASSPLRQGGGAFF; DNA: TGTGCCAGCAGCCCCCTGAGACAGGGAGGTGGTGCTTTCTTT
D: TRBD1; J: TRBJ1-6; length: 17; V: TRBV6-8; size: -; CDR3: CASSNAGTATRASPLHF; DNA: TGTGCCAGCAGTAACGCCGGGACAGCGACGAGGGCCTCACCCCTCCACTTT
D: -; J: TRBJ1-2; length: 14; V: TRBV10-2; size: -; CDR3: CASSELRANHGYTF; DNA: TGCGCCAGCAGTGAATTGCGGGCAAACCATGGCTACACCTTC
D: TRBD2; J: TRBJ2-1; length: 18; V: TRBV6-1; size: large; CDR3: CASSAASGGLSSYNEQFF; DNA: TGTGCCAGCAGTGCGGCTAGCGGGGGTCTTAGCTCCTACAATGAGCAGTTCTTC
D: -; J: TRBJ2-7; length: 15; V: TRBV5-1; size: -; CDR3: CASSLAAGTYYEQYF; DNA: TGCGCCAGCAGCTTGGCCGCCGGGACTTACTACGAGCAGTACTTC
D: TRBD1; J: TRBJ2-1; length: 15; V: TRBV7-8; size: -; CDR3: CASSLVRGLMETQFF; DNA: TGTGCCAGCAGCTTAGTTAGGGGGCTAATGGAGACCCAGTTCTTC
D: TRBD2; J: TRBJ2-7; length: 17; V: TRBV11-2; size: few; CDR3: CASSFFARGGPYNEQYF; DNA: TGTGCCAGCAGCTTCTTCGCTCGGGGAGGGCCCTACAATGAGCAGTACTTC
D: -; J: TRBJ2-5; length: 13; V: TRBV2; size: -; CDR3: CASRPDREGTQYF; DNA: TGTGCCAGCAGACCGGACAGAGAGGGGACCCAGTACTTC
D: TRBD1; J: TRBJ2-1; length: 14; V: TRBV6-1; size: few; CDR3: CASRPSGTGGEQFF; DNA: TGTGCCAGCAGGCCCTCCGGGACAGGGGGCGAGCAGTTCTTC
D: -; J: TRBJ2-3; length: 18; V: TRBV7-6; size: -; CDR3: CASSLLSLGSLGGVSQYF; DNA: TGTGCCAGCAGCCTCCTCAGCTTAGGGTCCCTGGGCGGGGTTTCGCAGTATTTT
D: TRBD2; J: TRBJ2-5; length: 13; V: TRBV11-2; size: -; CDR3: CASSSSGQETQYF; DNA: TGTGCCAGCAGCTCTAGCGGGCAAGAGACCCAGTACTTC
D: TRBD2; J: TRBJ2-5; length: 18; V: TRBV7-9; size: medium-sized; CDR3: CASSSAPGLAGGGNEQYF; DNA: TGTGCCAGCAGCTCCGCCCCGGGACTAGCGGGAGGGGGAAATGAGCAGTACTTC
D: -; J: TRBJ2-3; length: 16; V: TRBV11-1; size: many; CDR3: CASSPGVGVVTDTQYF; DNA: TGTGCCAGCAGCCCGGGTGTAGGGGTGGTCACAGATACGCAGTATTTT